This T cell receptor (beta chain) was sequenced in a study of blood T cell repertoires in COVID-19. Study in general: Italy, Spain and the United States were the sources of the convalescent and acute COVID-19 samples. The analysed material was cDNA or gDNA that came from T cells, B-cell-depleted T cells, or PBMCs.

Original handling: The assay estimated nucleated cells by amplifying reference gene primers. Assay: immunoSEQ multiplex PCR; the TCRdb copy retains only in-frame clones and omits some. The D gene and trimming were derived from the DNA, and the V and J assignments and clone size from that table. The data show 250,000 or so clones, 88% seen once. CDR3 size: 13 residues. The receptor was derived from a woman aged 35 to 49 who had recovered from COVID-19. The sample consisted of peripheral blood. The V and J genes are TRBV21-1 and TRBJ2-3; the table's TRBD2 call for D was not verified on the DNA. TRBV21-1 is a pseudogene segment. CDR3 amino acids: CASSKLCTDTQYF. CDR3 nucleotides: TGTGCCAGCAGCAAACTATGCACAGATACGCAGTATTTT.